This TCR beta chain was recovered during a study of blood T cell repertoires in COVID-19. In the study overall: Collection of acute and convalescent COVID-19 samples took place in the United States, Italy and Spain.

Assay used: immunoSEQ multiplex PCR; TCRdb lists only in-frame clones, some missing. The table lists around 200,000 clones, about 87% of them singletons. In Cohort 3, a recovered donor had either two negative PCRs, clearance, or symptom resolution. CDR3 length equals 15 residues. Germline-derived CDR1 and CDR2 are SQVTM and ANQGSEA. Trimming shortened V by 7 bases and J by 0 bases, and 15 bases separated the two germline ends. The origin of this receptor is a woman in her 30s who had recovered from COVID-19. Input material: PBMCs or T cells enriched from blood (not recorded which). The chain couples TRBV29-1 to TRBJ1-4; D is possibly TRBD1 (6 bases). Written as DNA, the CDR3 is TGCAGCGCCAGGGGCGACAGGACAACTAATGAAAAACTGTTTTTT. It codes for CSARGDRTTNEKLFF.